Presented here are 11 T cell receptor beta chains from one specimen sequenced in a study of identical twins. Using its own MiXCR run on the 5' RACE reads, TCRdb lists one record per CDR3 protein. Of 470,000 or so distinct CDR3 sequences listed, 20% to 30% are singletons. These data also featured in a second study, about T cells expressing NK-cell markers.

Material: CD4+ T cells sorted from blood. The receptors were sampled from a woman between 18 and 29 years old in good health.

On this clonotype itself: The junction shows a germline mismatch at one end, possibly a read error. The CDR3 is CTSSSTKLGTATRTDTQYF. CDR3 sequence (DNA): TGTACCAGCAGTAGCACCAAGCTGGGGACAGCCACCCGCACAGATACGCAGTATTTT. This chain links TRBV12-3 or TRBV12-4 with TRBJ2-3; 7 bases fit TRBD1. The CDR3 extends over 19 amino acids.

The V call is TRBV6-1, the J call TRBJ2-7; D possibly corresponds to TRBD1 (6 bases). The CDR3 is 15 amino acids. Germline-derived CDR1 and CDR2 are MNHNS and SASEGT. With 6 bases removed from V and 4 bases from J, the gap between germline ends came to 19 bases. CDR3 loop: CASSLDPGTPYEQYF. CDR3 sequence (DNA): TGTGCCAGCAGCCTAGATCCCGGGACACCTTACGAGCAGTACTTC.

This clonotype has just a few counts. The J gene is TRBJ2-5, the V gene TRBV20-1, with D possibly called TRBD1 or TRBD2 (5 bases each). Trimming removed 4 bases at V and 1 base at J, with 22 bases between. CDR1 is DFQATT, CDR2 SNEGSKA, per germline (reference sequence). The CDR3 extends over 17 amino acids. CDR3 in amino acids: CSATPSTGYRGQETQYF. The DNA of the CDR3 is TGCAGTGCTACGCCCTCAACGGGGTATAGGGGCCAAGAGACCCAGTACTTC.

V is TRBV4-2 and J is TRBJ2-5, with 11 bases matching TRBD2. The V and J ends lost 3 bases and 2 bases, in that order; junction bases with no gene match: 5. CDR1 is LGHNA and CDR2 is YNFKEQ in the germline V gene. There are 16 residues in the CDR3. CDR3 coding DNA: TGTGCCAGCAGCCAGAGGGGGACTAGCGGACAAGAGACCCAGTACTTC. The encoded protein is CASSQRGTSGQETQYF.

This clonotype showed up just a few times. V is TRBV5-1 and J is TRBJ2-1; the match to TRBD2 covers 8 bases. Germline-derived CDR1 and CDR2 are SGHRS and YFSETQ. The V and J ends lost 4 bases and 6 bases, in that order; junction bases with no gene match: 9. The CDR3 extends over 15 amino acids. The CDR3 protein is CASSPAVAGTNEQFF. CDR3 DNA: TGCGCCAGCAGCCCCGCGGTAGCGGGAACCAATGAGCAGTTCTTC.

This clonotype was detected a few times. The rearrangement links TRBV29-1 to TRBJ2-4; TRBD1 matches 8 bases. This CDR3 has 14 amino acids. Germline CDR1 reads SQVTM; CDR2 reads ANQGSEA. Trimming removed 4 bases from V and 0 bases from J; junction bases left unmatched: 2. CDR3 DNA: TGCAGCGTTGTAGGACAGGGAGCCAAAAACATTCAGTACTTC. This codes for CSVVGQGAKNIQYF.

The chain couples TRBV3-1 to TRBJ2-1; D perhaps matches TRBD2 (6 bases). CDR1 and CDR2 (germline): LGHDT, YNNKEL (reference sequence). CDR3 length: 15 amino acids. Trimming pared 3 bases from V and 9 bases from J, leaving 18 bases between. CDR3 in amino acids: CASSHPGSTAGEQFF. Here the CDR3 DNA reads TGTGCCAGCAGCCACCCCGGGAGCACAGCGGGTGAGCAGTTCTTC.

V is TRBV5-6 and J is TRBJ1-5; D might be TRBD1 (6 bases). CDR3 length: 17 residues. The V gene's germline CDR1 is SGHDT and CDR2 YYEEEE. Trimming took 1 base from V and 1 from J, leaving 15 bases between them. The CDR3 DNA sequence: TGTGCCAGCAGCTTGTTTGGAGGGGGATCGAGCAATCAGCCCCAGCATTTT. It codes for CASSLFGGGSSNQPQHF. The full variable domain, completed using reference TRBV5-6 and TRBJ1-5, is DAGVTQSPTHLIKTRGQQVTLRCSPKSGHDTVSWYQQALGQGPQFIFQYYEEEERQRGNFPDRFSGHQFPNYSSELNVNALLLGDSALYLCASSLFGGGSSNQPQHFGDGTRLSIL.

This clonotype was counted between two and nine times. The chain is built from TRBV20-1 and TRBJ2-1; 9 nucleotides align to TRBD2. Germline V gene sequence: CDR1 DFQATT, CDR2 SNEGSKA (reference sequence). This CDR3 has 16 amino acids. The V gene end was trimmed by 3 bases and the J gene end by 0 bases; junction bases not matched to a gene: 6. CDR3 region: CSASTSGLSSYNEQFF. The DNA of the CDR3 is TGCAGTGCTAGTACTAGCGGGCTTAGCTCCTACAATGAGCAGTTCTTC.

This clonotype was seen ten or more times. The V call is TRBV29-1, the J call TRBJ1-2; the match to TRBD1 covers 7 bases. CDR1 and CDR2 from the germline V gene are SQVTM and ANQGSEA. Losses at the gene ends were 7 bases for V and 3 bases for J; bases not matched to a gene: 2. This CDR3 has 11 amino acids. The CDR3 sequence: CSGGTDYGYTF. In nucleotides, the CDR3 is TGCAGCGGAGGGACAGACTATGGCTACACCTTC.

CDR3 sequence: CASTSAGGNEQFF. CDR3 in DNA: TGTGCCAGCACCTCAGCGGGAGGCAATGAGCAGTTCTTC. The chain employs TRBV9 and TRBJ2-1, with 9 bases lining up with TRBD2. Germline V gene sequence: CDR1 SGDLS, CDR2 YYNGEE. The CDR3 runs 13 residues. Losses at the gene ends were 6 bases for V and 6 bases for J; bases not matched to a gene: 4.